Sequencing of this T cell receptor beta chain was carried out in a study of OX40 agonist ivuxolimab in advanced cancers. This CDR3 is built from 12 residues. Trimming pared 6 bases from V and 6 bases from J, leaving 11 bases between. Per the germline V gene, CDR1 is MNHNS and CDR2 is SASEGT. This table comes from immunoSEQ multiplex PCR, and its TCRdb copy is limited to in-frame clones, with some not included. The sample contains tens of thousands of clones, around 90% of which appear only once. This receptor was identified in an adult with an advanced solid tumor such as melanoma, head and neck, liver or kidney cancer. This specimen was CD4+ or CD8+ T cells sorted from blood, taken in a trial of the OX40 agonist ivuxolimab. This chain joins TRBV6-1 and TRBJ1-1; a weak D match, TRBD1 (5 bases). The CDR3 DNA reads as TGTGCCAGCAGCAGGGATTTTCCTGAAGCTTTCTTT. Amino acid sequence: CASSRDFPEAFF.